This T cell receptor (beta chain) comes out of a study of T cells after posttransplantation cyclophosphamide. Study-wide findings and caveats: Later post-transplant blood repertoires were often dominated by donor CD8+ memory clones.

This clone showed up many times. Its cognate antigen is unknown. The CDR3 sequence is 15 residues long. Germline CDR1 reads SGHDT; CDR2 reads YYEEEE. The V gene end was trimmed by 1 base and the J gene end by 4 bases; junction bases not matched to a gene: 6. The table came from immunoSEQ multiplex PCR; TCRdb's copy has only in-frame clones and leaves some out. The table lists about 38,000 clones, no singletons, with about 2.5% in the top ten. This sequence was found in a man aged 45-65 years in good health, CMV-negative, and a related stem cell transplant donor. Sequenced sample: PBMCs. The rearrangement joins TRBV5-6 to TRBJ2-3; 7 bases match TRBD1. CDR3 protein: CASSLFGQGADTQYF. CDR3 DNA sequence: TGTGCCAGCAGCTTGTTCGGCCAGGGGGCAGATACGCAGTATTTT. Variable domain in full (rest from reference TRBV5-6 and TRBJ2-3): DAGVTQSPTHLIKTRGQQVTLRCSPKSGHDTVSWYQQALGQGPQFIFQYYEEEERQRGNFPDRFSGHQFPNYSSELNVNALLLGDSALYLCASSLFGQGADTQYFGPGTRLTVL.